This T cell receptor (beta chain) was documented in a study of sequential checkpoint blockade in melanoma. Study information: TCRβ was sequenced from DNA of some 89 pretreatment tumors. Under 25 patients had matched tumor biopsies before treatment and at week 13 after nivolumab or ipilimumab alone.

Treatment specified: randomized to nivolumab then ipilimumab (arm A) or the reverse (arm B). Patients had received no earlier DNA-damaging chemotherapy. As concerns this clone: Its antigen is still unknown.

The CDR3 is made up of 15 amino acids. Unmatched junction bases numbered 5, after V lost 5 bases and J lost 1 base. Germline assignment: CDR1 SGHNT and CDR2 YENEEA. Regarding the study as a whole: In arm A, pretreatment tumor clonality was associated with response.

Only in-frame clones appear in the TCRdb table, and some are missing; sequencing was by immunoSEQ multiplex PCR. The profile shows 2,500 or so clones, more than 12% of them singletons. Specimen: tumor tissue (inferred from file names), collected from a patient given nivolumab and ipilimumab in sequence. The sequence came from a human donor with melanoma. The chain carries TRBV11-3 and TRBJ2-1; 7 positions agree with TRBD2. The CDR3 DNA is TGTGCCAGCAGCCAGGTGGGGGGGTCCTACAATGAGCAGTTCTTC. It encodes CASSQVGGSYNEQFF.